This TCR beta chain was sequenced for a study of blood T cells in healthy people across ages. A J-beta primer mix and a sample-barcoded 5' primer were used in a second PCR of about 7 to 11 cycles. TCRdb processed the 5' RACE reads anew with MiXCR; each CDR3 protein has one entry. The sample consists of some 750,000 distinct CDR3 sequences, 20% to 25% of them appearing once. Sequencing was carried out using blood. The source is a man aged 65 to 79 in good health.

CDR3: CSVEDLLSGREETQYF. CDR3 coding DNA: TGCAGCGTTGAAGATCTATTGAGCGGGAGGGAGGAGACCCAGTACTTC. This chain links TRBV29-1 with TRBJ2-5, with 10 nucleotides matching TRBD2. From germline, CDR1 is SQVTM and CDR2 ANQGSEA. The junction had 9 bases not matched to a gene; V was cut back by 0 bases and J by 5 bases. The CDR3 runs 16 residues.